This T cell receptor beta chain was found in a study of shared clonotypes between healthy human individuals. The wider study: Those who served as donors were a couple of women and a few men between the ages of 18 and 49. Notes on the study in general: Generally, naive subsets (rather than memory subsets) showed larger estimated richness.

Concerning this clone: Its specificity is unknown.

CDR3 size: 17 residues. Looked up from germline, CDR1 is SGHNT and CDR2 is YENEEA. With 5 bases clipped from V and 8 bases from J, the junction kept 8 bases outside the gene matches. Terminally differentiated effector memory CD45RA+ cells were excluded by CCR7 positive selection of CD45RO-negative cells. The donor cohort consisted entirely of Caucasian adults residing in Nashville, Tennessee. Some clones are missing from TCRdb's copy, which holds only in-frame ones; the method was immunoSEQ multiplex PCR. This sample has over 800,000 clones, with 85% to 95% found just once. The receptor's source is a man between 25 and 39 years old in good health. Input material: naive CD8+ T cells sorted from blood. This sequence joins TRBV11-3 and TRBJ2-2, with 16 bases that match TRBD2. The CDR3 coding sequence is TGTGCCAGCAGCCGACCGGGACTAGCGGGAGGGCCGGGGGAGCTGTTTTTT. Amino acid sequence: CASSRPGLAGGPGELFF.